This TCR beta chain was captured in a study of T cell repertoires in cytomegalovirus infection. Study information: Public TCR beta signatures provided an indication of both CMV infection and a matching HLA type.

There are a few counts of this clonotype. The antigen is unknown. TCRdb passed the reads through MiXCR, listing each CDR3 protein once. The sample gives some 480,000 distinct CDR3 sequences, 30% to 35% of which show up once; roughly a sixth is in the top ten. Specimen: cultured PBMCs, collected from culture after CMV antigen stimulation. The receptor was isolated from a human donor in good health (CMV status not recorded). Some clones in this sample may be carry-over from other donors' samples.

Here the CDR3 DNA reads TGCAGTGCTCTACGACTCTTTCCTGGGAGTGAGGAGCAGTACTTC. Protein product: CSALRLFPGSEEQYF. This chain connects TRBV20-1 to TRBJ2-7, with D possibly being TRBD2 (5 bases). This CDR3 is built from 15 residues. V was cut by 5 bases and J by 7 bases, with 24 bases left in between. CDR1 is DFQATT, CDR2 SNEGSKA, per germline (reference sequence).